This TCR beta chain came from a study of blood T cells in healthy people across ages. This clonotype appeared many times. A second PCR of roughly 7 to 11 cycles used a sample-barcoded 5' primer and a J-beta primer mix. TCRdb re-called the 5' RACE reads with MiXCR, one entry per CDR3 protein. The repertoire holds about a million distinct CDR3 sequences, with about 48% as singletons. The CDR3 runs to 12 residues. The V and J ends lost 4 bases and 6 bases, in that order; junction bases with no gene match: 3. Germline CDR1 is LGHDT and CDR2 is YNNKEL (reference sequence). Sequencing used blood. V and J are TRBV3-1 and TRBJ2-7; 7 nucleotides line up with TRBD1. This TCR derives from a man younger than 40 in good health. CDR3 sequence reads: CASSRQGGEQYF. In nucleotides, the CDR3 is TGTGCCAGCAGCCGACAGGGCGGCGAGCAGTACTTC.